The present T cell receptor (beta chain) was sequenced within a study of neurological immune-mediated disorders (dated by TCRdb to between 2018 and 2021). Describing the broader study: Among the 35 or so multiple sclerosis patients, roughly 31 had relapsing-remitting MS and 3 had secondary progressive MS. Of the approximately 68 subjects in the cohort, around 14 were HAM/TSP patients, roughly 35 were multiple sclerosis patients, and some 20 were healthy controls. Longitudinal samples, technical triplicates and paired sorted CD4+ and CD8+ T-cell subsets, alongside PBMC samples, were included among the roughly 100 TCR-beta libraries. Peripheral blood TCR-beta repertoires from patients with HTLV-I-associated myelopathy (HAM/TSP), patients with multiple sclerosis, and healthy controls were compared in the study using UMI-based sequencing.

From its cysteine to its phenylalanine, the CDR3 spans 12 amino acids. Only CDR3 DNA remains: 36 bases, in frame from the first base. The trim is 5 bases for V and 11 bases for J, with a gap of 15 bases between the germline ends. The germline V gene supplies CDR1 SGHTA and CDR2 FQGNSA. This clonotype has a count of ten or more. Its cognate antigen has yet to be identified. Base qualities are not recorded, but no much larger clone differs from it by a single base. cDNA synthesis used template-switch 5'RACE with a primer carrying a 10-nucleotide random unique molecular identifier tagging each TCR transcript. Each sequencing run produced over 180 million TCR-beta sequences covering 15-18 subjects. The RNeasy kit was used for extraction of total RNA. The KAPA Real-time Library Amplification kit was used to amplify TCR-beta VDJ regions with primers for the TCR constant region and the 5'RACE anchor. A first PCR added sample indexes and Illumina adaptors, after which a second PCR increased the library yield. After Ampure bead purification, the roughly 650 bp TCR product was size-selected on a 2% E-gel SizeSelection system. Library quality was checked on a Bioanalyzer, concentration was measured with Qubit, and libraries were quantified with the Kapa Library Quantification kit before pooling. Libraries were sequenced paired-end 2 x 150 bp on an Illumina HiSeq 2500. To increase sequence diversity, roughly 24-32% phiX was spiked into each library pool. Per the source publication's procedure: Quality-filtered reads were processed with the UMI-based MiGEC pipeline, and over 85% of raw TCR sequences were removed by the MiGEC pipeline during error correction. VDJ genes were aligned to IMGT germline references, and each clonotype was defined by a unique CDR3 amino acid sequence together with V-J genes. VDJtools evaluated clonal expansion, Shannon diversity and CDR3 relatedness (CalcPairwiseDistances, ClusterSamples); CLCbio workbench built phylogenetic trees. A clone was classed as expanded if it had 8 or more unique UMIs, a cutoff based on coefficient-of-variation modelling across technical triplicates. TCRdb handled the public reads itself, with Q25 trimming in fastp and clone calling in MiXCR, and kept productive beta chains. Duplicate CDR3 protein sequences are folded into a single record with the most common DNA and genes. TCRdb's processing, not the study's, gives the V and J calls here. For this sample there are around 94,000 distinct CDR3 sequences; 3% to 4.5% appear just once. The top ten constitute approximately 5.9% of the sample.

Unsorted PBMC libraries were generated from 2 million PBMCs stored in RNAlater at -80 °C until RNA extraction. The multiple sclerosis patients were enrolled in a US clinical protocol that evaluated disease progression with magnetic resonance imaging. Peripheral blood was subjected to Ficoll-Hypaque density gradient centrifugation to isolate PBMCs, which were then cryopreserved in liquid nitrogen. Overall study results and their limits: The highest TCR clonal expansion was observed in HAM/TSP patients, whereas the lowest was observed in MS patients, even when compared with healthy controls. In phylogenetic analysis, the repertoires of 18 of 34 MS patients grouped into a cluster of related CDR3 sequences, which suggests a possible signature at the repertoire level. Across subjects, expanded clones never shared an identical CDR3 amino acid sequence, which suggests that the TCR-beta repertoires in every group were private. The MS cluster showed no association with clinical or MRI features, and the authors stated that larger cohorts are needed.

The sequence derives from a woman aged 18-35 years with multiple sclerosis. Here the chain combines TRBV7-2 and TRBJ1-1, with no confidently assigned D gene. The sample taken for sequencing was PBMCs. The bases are TGTGCCAGCAGCCCACCTGGACGGTATGCTTTCTTT. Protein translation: CASSPPGRYAFF.